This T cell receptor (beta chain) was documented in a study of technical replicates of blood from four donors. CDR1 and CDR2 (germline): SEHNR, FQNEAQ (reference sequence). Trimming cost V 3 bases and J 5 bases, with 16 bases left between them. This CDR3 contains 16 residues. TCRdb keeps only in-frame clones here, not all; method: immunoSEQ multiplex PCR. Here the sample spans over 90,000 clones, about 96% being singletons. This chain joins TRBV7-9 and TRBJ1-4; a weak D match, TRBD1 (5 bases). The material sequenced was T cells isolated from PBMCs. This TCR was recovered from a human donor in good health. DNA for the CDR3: TGTGCCAGCAGCTTGGGAACCAGGGCTTTAAATGAAAAACTGTTTTTT. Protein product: CASSLGTRALNEKLFF.